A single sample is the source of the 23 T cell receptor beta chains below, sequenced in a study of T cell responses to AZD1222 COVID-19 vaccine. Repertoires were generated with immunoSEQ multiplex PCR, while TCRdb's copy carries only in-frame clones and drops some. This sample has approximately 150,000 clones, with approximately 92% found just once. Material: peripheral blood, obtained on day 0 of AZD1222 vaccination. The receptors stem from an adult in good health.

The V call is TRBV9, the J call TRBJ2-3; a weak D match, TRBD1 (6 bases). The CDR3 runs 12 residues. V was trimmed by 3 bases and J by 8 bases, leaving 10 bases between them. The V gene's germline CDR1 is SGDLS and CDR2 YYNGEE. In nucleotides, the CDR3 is TGTGCCAGCAGCGCAGGGGAAGGTACGCAGTATTTT. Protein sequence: CASSAGEGTQYF. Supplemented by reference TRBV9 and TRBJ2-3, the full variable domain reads DSGVTQTPKHLITATGQRVTLRCSPRSGDLSVYWYQQSLDQGLQFLIQYYNGEERAKGNILERFSAQQFPDLHSELNLSSLELGDSALYFCASSAGEGTQYFGPGTRLTVL.

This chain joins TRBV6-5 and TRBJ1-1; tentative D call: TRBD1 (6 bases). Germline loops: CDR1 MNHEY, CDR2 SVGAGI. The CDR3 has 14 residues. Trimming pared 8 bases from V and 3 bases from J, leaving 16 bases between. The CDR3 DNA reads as TGTGCCAGCTCCTTACAGGGTCCCCACACTGAAGCTTTCTTT. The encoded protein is CASSLQGPHTEAFF.

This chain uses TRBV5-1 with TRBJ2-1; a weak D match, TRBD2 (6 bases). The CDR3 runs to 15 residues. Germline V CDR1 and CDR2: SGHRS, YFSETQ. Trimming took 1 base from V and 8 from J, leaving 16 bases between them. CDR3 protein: CASSLSQRAGYEQFF. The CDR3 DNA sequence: TGCGCCAGCAGCTTGAGCCAGCGGGCAGGTTATGAGCAGTTCTTC.

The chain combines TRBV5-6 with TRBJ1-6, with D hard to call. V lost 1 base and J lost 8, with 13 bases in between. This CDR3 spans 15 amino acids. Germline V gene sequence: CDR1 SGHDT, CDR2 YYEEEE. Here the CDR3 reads CASSLRQRIDSPLHF. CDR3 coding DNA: TGTGCCAGCAGCTTGAGGCAGAGGATAGATTCACCCCTCCACTTT.

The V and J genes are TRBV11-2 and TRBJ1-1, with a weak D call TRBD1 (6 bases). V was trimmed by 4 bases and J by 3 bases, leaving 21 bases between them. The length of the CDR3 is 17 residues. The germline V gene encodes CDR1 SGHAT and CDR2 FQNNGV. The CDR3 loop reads CASSSLAQDRWDTEAFF. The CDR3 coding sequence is TGTGCCAGCAGCTCCCTCGCTCAGGACAGATGGGACACTGAAGCTTTCTTT.

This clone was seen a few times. The CDR3 loop reads CAWSTFTGSGYTF. As DNA, the CDR3 is TGTGCCTGGAGTACCTTTACAGGGTCCGGCTACACCTTC. The rearrangement joins TRBV30 to TRBJ1-2; maybe TRBD1 (6 bases). The CDR3 consists of 13 residues. Trimming stripped 2 bases from V and 8 bases from J, with 15 bases between. Germline V gene lookup returns CDR1 GTSNPN and CDR2 SVGIG (reference sequence).

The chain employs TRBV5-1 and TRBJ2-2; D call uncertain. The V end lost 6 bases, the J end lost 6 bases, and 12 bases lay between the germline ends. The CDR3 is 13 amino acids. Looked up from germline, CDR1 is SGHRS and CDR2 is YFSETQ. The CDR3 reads CASNTVPAGELFF. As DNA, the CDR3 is TGCGCCAGCAATACAGTTCCGGCCGGGGAGCTGTTTTTT.

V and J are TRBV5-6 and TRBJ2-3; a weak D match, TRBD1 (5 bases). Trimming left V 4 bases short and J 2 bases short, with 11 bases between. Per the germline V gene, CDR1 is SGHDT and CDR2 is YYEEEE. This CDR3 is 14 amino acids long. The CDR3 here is CASSEDILTDTQYF. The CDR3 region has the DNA TGTGCCAGCAGCGAGGACATCCTCACAGATACGCAGTATTTT.

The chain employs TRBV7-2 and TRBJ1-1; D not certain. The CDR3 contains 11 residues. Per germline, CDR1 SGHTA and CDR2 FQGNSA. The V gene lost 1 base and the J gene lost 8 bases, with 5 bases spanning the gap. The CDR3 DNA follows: TGTGCCAGCAGCTTAGGTTCCGAAGCTTTCTTT. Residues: CASSLGSEAFF.

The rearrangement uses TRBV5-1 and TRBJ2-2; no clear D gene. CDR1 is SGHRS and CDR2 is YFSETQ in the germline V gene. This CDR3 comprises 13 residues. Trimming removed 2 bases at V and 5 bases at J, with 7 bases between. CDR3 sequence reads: CASSFGDTGELFF. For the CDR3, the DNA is TGCGCCAGCAGCTTTGGGGATACCGGGGAGCTGTTTTTT. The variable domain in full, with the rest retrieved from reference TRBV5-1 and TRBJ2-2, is KAGVTQTPRYLIKTRGQQVTLSCSPISGHRSVSWYQQTPGQGLQFLFEYFSETQRNKGNFPGRFSGRQFSNSRSEMNVSTLELGDSALYLCASSFGDTGELFFGEGSRLTVL.

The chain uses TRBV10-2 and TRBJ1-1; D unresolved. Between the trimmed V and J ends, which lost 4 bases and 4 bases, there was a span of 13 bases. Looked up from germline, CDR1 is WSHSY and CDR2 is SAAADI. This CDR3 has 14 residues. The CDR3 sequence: CASSAPDVGTEAFF. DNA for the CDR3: TGCGCCAGCAGTGCCCCAGATGTGGGCACTGAAGCTTTCTTT.

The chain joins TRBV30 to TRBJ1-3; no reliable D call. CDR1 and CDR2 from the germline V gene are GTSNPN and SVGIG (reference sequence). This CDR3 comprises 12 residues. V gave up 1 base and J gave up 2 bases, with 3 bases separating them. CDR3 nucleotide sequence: TGTGCCTGGAGTGGGGCTGGAAACACCATATATTTT. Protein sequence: CAWSGAGNTIYF.

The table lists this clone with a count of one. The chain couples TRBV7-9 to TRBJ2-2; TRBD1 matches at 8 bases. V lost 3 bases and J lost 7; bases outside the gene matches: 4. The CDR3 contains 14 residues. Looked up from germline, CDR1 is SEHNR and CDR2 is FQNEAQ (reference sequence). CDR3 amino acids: CASSFQGAHGELFF. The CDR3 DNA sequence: TGTGCCAGCAGCTTTCAGGGGGCTCACGGGGAGCTGTTTTTT.

The CDR3, as DNA: TGCGCCAGCAGCCAAGGAATCCTGACCGGGAAGGCCGAGCAGTACTTC. It encodes CASSQGILTGKAEQYF. The J gene is TRBJ2-7, the V gene TRBV4-1, with D perhaps TRBD2 (5 bases). Germline V gives CDR1 MGHRA, CDR2 YSYEKL. This CDR3 has 16 amino acids. V lost 1 base and J 6 bases, leaving 19 bases between the germline ends.

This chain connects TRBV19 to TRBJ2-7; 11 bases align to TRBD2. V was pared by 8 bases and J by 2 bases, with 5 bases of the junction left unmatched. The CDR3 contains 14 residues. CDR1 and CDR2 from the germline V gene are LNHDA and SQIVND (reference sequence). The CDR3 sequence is CASLAGGPPYEQYF. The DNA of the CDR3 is TGTGCCAGTTTAGCGGGAGGGCCGCCCTACGAGCAGTACTTC.

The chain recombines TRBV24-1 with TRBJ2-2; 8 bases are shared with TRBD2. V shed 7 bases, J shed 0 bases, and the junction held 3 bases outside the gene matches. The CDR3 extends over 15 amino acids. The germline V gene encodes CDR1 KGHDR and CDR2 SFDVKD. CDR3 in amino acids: CATSLAGSNTGELFF. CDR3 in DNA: TGTGCCACCAGCTTAGCGGGATCGAACACCGGGGAGCTGTTTTTT.

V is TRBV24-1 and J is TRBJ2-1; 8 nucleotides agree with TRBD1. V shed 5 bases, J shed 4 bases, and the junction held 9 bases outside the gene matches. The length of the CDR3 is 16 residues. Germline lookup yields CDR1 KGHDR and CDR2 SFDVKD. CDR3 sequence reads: CATSGPGTGAYNEQFF. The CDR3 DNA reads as TGTGCCACCAGTGGGCCCGGGACAGGAGCTTACAATGAGCAGTTCTTC.

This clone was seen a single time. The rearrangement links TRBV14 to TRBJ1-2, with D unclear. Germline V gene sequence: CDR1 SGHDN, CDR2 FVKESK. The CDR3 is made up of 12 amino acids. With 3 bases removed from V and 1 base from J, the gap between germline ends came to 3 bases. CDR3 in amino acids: CASSQFNYGYTF. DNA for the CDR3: TGTGCCAGCAGCCAGTTTAACTATGGCTACACCTTC.

CDR3 in amino acids: CASSRDRGRWVNTEAFF. The CDR3 DNA reads TGTGCCAGCAGCCGGGACAGGGGGCGCTGGGTGAACACTGAAGCTTTCTTT. The rearrangement uses TRBV7-9 and TRBJ1-1, with 12 bases that match TRBD1. CDR3 length equals 17 residues. Germline V gives CDR1 SEHNR, CDR2 FQNEAQ (reference sequence). V was pared by 5 bases and J by 0 bases, with 7 bases of the junction left unmatched.

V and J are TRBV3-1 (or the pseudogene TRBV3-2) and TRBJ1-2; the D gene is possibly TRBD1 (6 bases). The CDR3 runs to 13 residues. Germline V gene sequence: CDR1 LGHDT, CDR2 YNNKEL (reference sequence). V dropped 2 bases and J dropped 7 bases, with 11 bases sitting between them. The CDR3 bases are TGTGCCAGCAGCCAACAGGGGACCAGTGGCTACACCTTC. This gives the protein CASSQQGTSGYTF.

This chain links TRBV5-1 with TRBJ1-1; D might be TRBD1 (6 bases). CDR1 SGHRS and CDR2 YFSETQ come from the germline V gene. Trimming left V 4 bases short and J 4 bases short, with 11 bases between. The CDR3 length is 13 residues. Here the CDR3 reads CASSLGGATEAFF. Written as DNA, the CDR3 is TGCGCCAGCAGCCTAGGGGGTGCCACTGAAGCTTTCTTT.

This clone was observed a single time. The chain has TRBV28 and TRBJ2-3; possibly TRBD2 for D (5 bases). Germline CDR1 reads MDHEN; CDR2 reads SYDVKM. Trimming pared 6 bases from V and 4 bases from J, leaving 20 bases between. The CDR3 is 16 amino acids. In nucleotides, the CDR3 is TGTGCCAGCAGCTTAAGGACTTCAATGGGGTCAGATACGCAGTATTTT. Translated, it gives CASSLRTSMGSDTQYF. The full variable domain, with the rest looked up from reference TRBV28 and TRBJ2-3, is DVKVTQSSRYLVKRTGEKVFLECVQDMDHENMFWYRQDPGLGLRLIYFSYDVKMKEKGDIPEGYSVSREKKERFSLILESASTNQTSMYLCASSLRTSMGSDTQYFGPGTRLTVL.

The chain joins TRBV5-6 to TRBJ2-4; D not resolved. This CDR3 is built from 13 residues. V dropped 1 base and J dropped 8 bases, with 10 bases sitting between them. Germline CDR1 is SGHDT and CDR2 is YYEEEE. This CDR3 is CASSLMDGDIQYF. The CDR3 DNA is TGTGCCAGCAGCTTGATGGACGGAGACATTCAGTACTTC.